A single sample is the source of the 11 T cell receptor beta chains below, sequenced in a study of T cell repertoires in aging, cancer and after chemotherapy. A mixed TRB-A/B primer pool amplified rearranged TRB by multiplex touch-down PCR. TCRdb reprocessed the multiplex PCR reads via MiXCR and lists one record per CDR3 protein. The data show about 12,000 distinct CDR3 sequences, with approximately 30% seen just once and over 9.5% held by the top ten. Peripheral blood genomic DNA, not sorted cells or RNA, was the template. The sequenced sample consisted of blood. The receptors stem from a human donor in good health. The donor label of this sample is uncertain.

This clonotype has only a few counts. The V call is TRBV10-3, the J call TRBJ2-1, with 14 bases identical to TRBD2. V lost 8 bases and J lost 7; bases outside the gene matches: 10. The CDR3 runs to 16 residues. Germline assignment: CDR1 ENHRY and CDR2 SYGVKD. The DNA of the CDR3 is TGTGCCATCGGGAGACTAGCGGGGGGGCCGTTGAATGAGCAGTTCTTC. Translating gives CAIGRLAGGPLNEQFF.

In its sample, this clonotype was seen a few times. The chain joins TRBV12-3 or TRBV12-4 to TRBJ2-6; no firm D call. The CDR3 spans 15 residues. Trimming shortened V by 1 base and J by 0 bases, and 4 bases separated the two germline ends. The CDR3 sequence is CASSLGSSGANVLTF. The CDR3 DNA follows: TGTGCCAGCAGTTTAGGCAGCTCTGGGGCCAACGTCCTGACTTTC.

V usage is TRBV11-1 and J usage is TRBJ1-2; TRBD1 might be the D (5 bases). Germline CDR1 SGHAT, CDR2 FQDESV (reference sequence). V lost 5 bases and J lost 4, with 20 bases in between. There are 16 residues in the CDR3. CDR3 coding DNA: TGTGCCAGCAGCCCTAATACAGGAACCAGGACCTATGGCTACACCTTC. Its protein is CASSPNTGTRTYGYTF.

The rearrangement links TRBV7-2 to TRBJ1-1; no reliable D call. Deletions cut 5 bases from V and 0 bases from J, with 13 bases between. Looked up from germline, CDR1 is SGHTA and CDR2 is FQGNSA. CDR3 size: 15 residues. The CDR3 DNA is TGTGCCAGCAGCCGAGGTGGGCAGCTGAACACTGAAGCTTTCTTT. Translation: CASSRGGQLNTEAFF. Together with reference TRBV7-2 and TRBJ1-1, the CDR3 gives the full variable domain: GAGVSQSPSNKVTEKGKDVELRCDPISGHTALYWYRQSLGQGLEFLIYFQGNSAPDKSGLPSDRFSAERTGGSVSTLTIQRTQQEDSAVYLCASSRGGQLNTEAFFGQGTRLTVV.

This chain links TRBV7-6 with TRBJ1-1; a possible D gene is TRBD1 (5 bases). CDR3 length: 15 amino acids. CDR1 is SGHVS and CDR2 is FNYEAQ in the germline V gene. Between the trimmed V and J ends, which lost 5 bases and 3 bases, there was a span of 16 bases. This CDR3 reads CASSERQGWDTEAFF. The DNA for the CDR3 is TGTGCCAGCAGCGAGAGGCAGGGATGGGACACTGAAGCTTTCTTT.

On this clonotype itself: A much larger clonotype is one base distant, so this may be a read error. V is TRBV6-5 and J is TRBJ2-3; D ambiguous. V shed 1 base and J shed 2 bases, with 7 bases lying between them. This CDR3 contains 14 residues. Germline CDR1 and CDR2: MNHEY and SVGAGI. CDR3: CASSYLRPTDTQYF. The CDR3 bases are TGTGCCAGCAGTTACTTGAGGCCCACAGATACGCAGTATTTT.

This clonotype has a handful of counts. The chain joins TRBV6-1 to TRBJ2-3; D may match TRBD1 or TRBD2 (5 bases each). V lost 0 bases and J lost 5, with 12 bases in between. The CDR3 runs to 15 residues. Germline V gene sequence: CDR1 MNHNS, CDR2 SASEGT. CDR3 amino acids: CASSEAGAGLDTQYF. The CDR3, as DNA: TGTGCCAGCAGTGAAGCCGGGGCAGGGTTAGATACGCAGTATTTT.

This clonotype was seen once. The chain recombines TRBV12-3 or TRBV12-4 with TRBJ1-6; D perhaps matches TRBD1 (6 bases). The length of the CDR3 is 15 residues. V dropped 1 base and J dropped 9 bases, with 13 bases sitting between them. The CDR3 bases are TGTGCCAGCAGTTTAGTCGGAGGGACACGTTCACCCCTCCACTTT. Translation: CASSLVGGTRSPLHF.

This clonotype occurred a few times. The rearrangement joins TRBV5-6 to TRBJ1-2, with D possibly matching TRBD1 (6 bases). The germline CDR1 and CDR2 sequences are SGHDT and YYEEEE. Trimming stripped 4 bases from V and 4 bases from J, with 17 bases between. This CDR3 spans 15 amino acids. The CDR3 spells CASSPWGADPYGYTF. CDR3 DNA: TGTGCCAGCAGCCCGTGGGGGGCCGATCCCTATGGCTACACCTTC.

The rearrangement links TRBV5-7 to TRBJ2-7; D may be TRBD1 or TRBD2 (5 bases each). TRBV5-7 is reported as an ORF; its role is uncertain. This CDR3 is built from 14 residues. Trimming removed 3 bases from V and 0 bases from J, with 10 bases in between. DNA of the CDR3: TGTGCCAGCAGCTGGGACGGACTCTCCTACGAGCAGTACTTC. Residues: CASSWDGLSYEQYF.

This clonotype was detected once. The chain links TRBV18 to TRBJ2-5; 13 bases agree with TRBD2. V shed 3 bases and J 5 bases; nucleotides not matched to a gene: 3. Per the germline V gene, CDR1 is KGHSH and CDR2 is LQKENI. The CDR3 is 15 residues long. CDR3 DNA sequence: TGTGCCAGCTCACCGGGACTAGCGGGGAGGGAGACCCAGTACTTC. This codes for CASSPGLAGRETQYF. Drawing the rest from reference TRBV18 and TRBJ2-5, the complete variable domain is NAGVMQNPRHLVRRRGQEARLRCSPMKGHSHVYWYRQLPEEGLKFMVYLQKENIIDESGMPKERFSAEFPKEGPSILRIQQVVRGDSAAYFCASSPGLAGRETQYFGPGTRLLVL.